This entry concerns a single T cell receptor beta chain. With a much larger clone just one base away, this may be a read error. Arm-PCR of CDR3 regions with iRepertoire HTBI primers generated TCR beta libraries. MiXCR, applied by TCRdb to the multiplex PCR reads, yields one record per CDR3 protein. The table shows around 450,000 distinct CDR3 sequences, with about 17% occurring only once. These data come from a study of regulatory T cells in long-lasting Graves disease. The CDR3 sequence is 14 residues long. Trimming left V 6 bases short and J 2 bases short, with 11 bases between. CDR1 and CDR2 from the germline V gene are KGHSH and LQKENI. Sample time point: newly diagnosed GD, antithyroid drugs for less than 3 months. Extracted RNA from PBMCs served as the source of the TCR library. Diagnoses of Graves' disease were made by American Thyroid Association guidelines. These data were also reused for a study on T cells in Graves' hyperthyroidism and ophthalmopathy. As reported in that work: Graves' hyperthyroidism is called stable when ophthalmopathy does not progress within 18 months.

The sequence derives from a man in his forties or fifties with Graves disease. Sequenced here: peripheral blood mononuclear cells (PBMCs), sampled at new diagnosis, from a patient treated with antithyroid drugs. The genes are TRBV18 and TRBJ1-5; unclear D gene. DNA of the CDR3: TGTGCCAGCTCGCTGAAGACGTGCAATCAGCCCCAGCATTTT. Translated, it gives CASSLKTCNQPQHF.